The rows below give T cell receptor beta chains drawn from one sample of a study of blood T cell repertoires in COVID-19. Clones were read by immunoSEQ multiplex PCR, and TCRdb kept only the in-frame ones, dropping some. This table has hundreds of thousands of clones, 88% appearing once. The sample was peripheral blood. The receptors were sampled from a woman aged 30 to 39 with COVID-19, enrolled during active disease. The CDR3 runs from the conserved cysteine through the conserved F or W. D genes are given only for firm matches. Part of the rows lack a size; the others show once, few, many or a class for expanded clones.

j_call: TRBJ2-3
v_call: TRBV3-1/TRBV3-2
d_call: -
clone_size: -
cdr3_aa: CASSLVTDTQYF
cdr3_nt: TGTGCCAGCAGCCTAGTAACAGATACGCAGTATTTT

j_call: TRBJ2-2
v_call: TRBV27
d_call: TRBD1
clone_size: -
cdr3_aa: CASSRVGTANTGELFF
cdr3_nt: TGTGCCAGCAGTCGAGTTGGGACAGCGAACACCGGGGAGCTGTTTTTT

j_call: TRBJ2-1
v_call: TRBV5-6
d_call: TRBD2
clone_size: -
cdr3_aa: CASSLWVAGGQGEQFF
cdr3_nt: TGTGCCAGCAGCTTGTGGGTAGCGGGGGGGCAGGGTGAGCAGTTCTTC

j_call: TRBJ2-5
v_call: TRBV27
d_call: TRBD2
clone_size: -
cdr3_aa: CASSLSSGRQETQYF
cdr3_nt: TGTGCCAGCAGTTTGAGTAGCGGGAGACAAGAGACCCAGTACTTC

j_call: TRBJ2-1
v_call: TRBV6-2/TRBV6-3
d_call: -
clone_size: -
cdr3_aa: CASSYGGHEQFF
cdr3_nt: TGTGCCAGCAGTTATGGTGGGCATGAGCAGTTCTTC

j_call: TRBJ2-7
v_call: TRBV5-1
d_call: TRBD2
clone_size: -
cdr3_aa: CASSLTAGGSNYEQYF
cdr3_nt: TGCGCCAGCAGCTTGACGGCGGGGGGGTCGAACTACGAGCAGTACTTC

j_call: TRBJ1-6
v_call: TRBV12-3/TRBV12-4
d_call: -
clone_size: -
cdr3_aa: CASSLARIPPLHF
cdr3_nt: TGTGCCAGCAGTTTAGCGCGTATTCCACCCCTCCACTTT

j_call: TRBJ1-4
v_call: TRBV11-2
d_call: TRBD1
clone_size: -
cdr3_aa: CASSLSGGTNEKLFF
cdr3_nt: TGTGCCAGCAGCTTATCAGGGGGAACTAATGAAAAACTGTTTTTT

j_call: TRBJ2-7
v_call: TRBV5-4
d_call: -
clone_size: few
cdr3_aa: CASTHKDRPYEQYF
cdr3_nt: TGTGCCAGCACCCATAAGGACAGACCCTACGAGCAGTACTTC

j_call: TRBJ2-3
v_call: TRBV27
d_call: -
clone_size: -
cdr3_aa: CASSIYREDTQYF
cdr3_nt: TGTGCCAGCAGTATCTACAGGGAGGATACGCAGTATTTT

j_call: TRBJ1-6
v_call: TRBV19
d_call: TRBD1
clone_size: -
cdr3_aa: CASRGTGEYSPLHF
cdr3_nt: TGTGCCAGTAGGGGGACAGGGGAATACTCACCCCTCCACTTT

j_call: TRBJ2-3
v_call: TRBV5-1
d_call: TRBD2
clone_size: -
cdr3_aa: CASSSLSGGTDTQYF
cdr3_nt: TGCGCCAGCAGCTCCCTTAGCGGGGGGACAGATACGCAGTATTTT

j_call: TRBJ2-7
v_call: TRBV28
d_call: -
clone_size: -
cdr3_aa: CASSLPQGRGEQYF
cdr3_nt: TGTGCCAGCAGTTTACCACAGGGTAGAGGGGAGCAGTACTTC

j_call: TRBJ2-5
v_call: TRBV5-8
d_call: -
clone_size: -
cdr3_aa: CASSSGRGAKETQYF
cdr3_nt: TGTGCCAGCAGTTCTGGTCGGGGGGCTAAAGAGACCCAGTACTTC

j_call: TRBJ2-2
v_call: TRBV5-5
d_call: TRBD1
clone_size: few
cdr3_aa: CASSLRDRYLANTGELFF
cdr3_nt: TGTGCCAGCAGCCTACGGGACAGGTACCTCGCGAACACCGGGGAGCTGTTTTTT

j_call: TRBJ2-5
v_call: TRBV5-6
d_call: TRBD2
clone_size: -
cdr3_aa: CASSLVTSGNWYQETQYF
cdr3_nt: TGTGCCAGCAGCTTAGTAACTAGCGGGAACTGGTACCAAGAGACCCAGTACTTC

j_call: TRBJ1-2
v_call: TRBV2
d_call: TRBD1
clone_size: -
cdr3_aa: CASRQGALGYTF
cdr3_nt: TGTGCCAGCAGACAGGGGGCGCTTGGCTACACCTTC

j_call: TRBJ2-1
v_call: TRBV19
d_call: TRBD1
clone_size: -
cdr3_aa: CASSIERGQGASYNEQFF
cdr3_nt: TGTGCCAGTAGTATAGAGAGGGGACAGGGGGCCTCCTACAATGAGCAGTTCTTC

j_call: TRBJ2-2
v_call: TRBV7-2
d_call: -
clone_size: few
cdr3_aa: CASSPTWGHLNTGELFF
cdr3_nt: TGTGCCAGCAGTCCAACGTGGGGACACCTGAACACCGGGGAGCTGTTTTTT

j_call: TRBJ2-7
v_call: TRBV11-2
d_call: -
clone_size: -
cdr3_aa: CASSLTLEGLGFGGQYF
cdr3_nt: TGTGCCAGCAGCTTAACCCTTGAGGGATTAGGCTTCGGGGGGCAGTACTTC

j_call: TRBJ1-2
v_call: TRBV9
d_call: TRBD1
clone_size: -
cdr3_aa: CASSVDPLLSGTGGYGYTF
cdr3_nt: TGTGCCAGCAGCGTAGACCCCCTCCTCTCCGGGACAGGGGGCTATGGCTACACCTTC

j_call: TRBJ2-7
v_call: TRBV2
d_call: -
clone_size: -
cdr3_aa: CASRPGLHYEQYF
cdr3_nt: TGTGCCAGCAGGCCGGGACTCCACTACGAGCAGTACTTC

j_call: TRBJ1-1
v_call: TRBV30
d_call: -
clone_size: -
cdr3_aa: CAWIWGGTEAFF
cdr3_nt: TGTGCCTGGATTTGGGGGGGAACTGAAGCTTTCTTT

j_call: TRBJ2-3
v_call: TRBV6-4
d_call: TRBD2
clone_size: -
cdr3_aa: CASSEISGGTDTQYF
cdr3_nt: TGTGCCAGCAGTGAAATTAGCGGGGGCACAGATACGCAGTATTTT

j_call: TRBJ2-3
v_call: TRBV24-1
d_call: TRBD2
clone_size: -
cdr3_aa: CATSDHRGLAGAQYF
cdr3_nt: TGTGCCACCAGTGATCACCGAGGACTAGCGGGAGCGCAGTATTTT

j_call: TRBJ2-7
v_call: TRBV3-1/TRBV3-2
d_call: -
clone_size: -
cdr3_aa: CASSQAVQVEQYF
cdr3_nt: TGTGCCAGCAGCCAAGCGGTCCAGGTCGAGCAGTACTTC

j_call: TRBJ2-3
v_call: TRBV15
d_call: -
clone_size: -
cdr3_aa: CATCSPDSFANTQYF
cdr3_nt: TGTGCCACCTGCAGCCCGGACAGTTTCGCAAATACGCAGTATTTT